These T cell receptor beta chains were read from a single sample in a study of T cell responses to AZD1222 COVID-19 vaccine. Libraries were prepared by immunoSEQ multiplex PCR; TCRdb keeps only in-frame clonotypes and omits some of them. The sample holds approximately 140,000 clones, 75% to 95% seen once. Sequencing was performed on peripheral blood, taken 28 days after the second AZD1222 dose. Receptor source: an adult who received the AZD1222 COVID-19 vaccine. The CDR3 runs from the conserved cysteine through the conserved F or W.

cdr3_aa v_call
CASSIAIGSGSGNTIYF TRBV19
CASSLGVGNTIYF TRBV5-6
CARRRERGTSREETQYF TRBV11-2
CASSVGGLAWNEQYF TRBV19
CASSLAIGPYNEQFF TRBV7-2
CASSPRGQIFDIQYF TRBV9
CASSPLPGQMNTEAFF TRBV18
CASRPQRPLAGPINTGELFF TRBV10-2
CASSQAWRGSYNEQFF TRBV4-1
CASSPPPGTESYNEQFF TRBV3-1/TRBV3-2
CASSLYRDLGEKLFF TRBV27
CATSDPRLAGGPDEQFF TRBV24-1
CATSVRAGAQYF TRBV24-1
CASSNSGRAGNEQFF TRBV19
CASSLLGAIRGQETQYF TRBV7-9
CASSQLSGENTEAFF TRBV3-1/TRBV3-2
CASSQLQRTSEQFF TRBV3-1/TRBV3-2
CSVDGGPLADTQYF TRBV29-1
CASSVQGAQNIQYF TRBV19
CAGGEAGLGDTQYF TRBV12-5
CASSGGQGYPNAEAFF TRBV5-5
CASSLPQGASYNEQFF TRBV3-1/TRBV3-2
CASSYAGGSSYEQYF TRBV5-6
CATSDYSQGTDTQYF TRBV24-1
CASSFRTGPGNTIYF TRBV5-1
CASSPAGPVDNQPQHF TRBV10-2
CASSNPLTGRNTEAFF TRBV21-1
CASSLLEGETQYF TRBV12-3/TRBV12-4
CASSSTPRAGNTIYF TRBV18
CASSWTSGSHEQYF TRBV5-6
CANPEAFF TRBV19
CASSNQESYEQYF TRBV2
CASSPNGGNGYTF TRBV6-6
CASGGTNTEAFF TRBV6-5
CASSPHTSTNTGELFF TRBV11-3
CASSFGLAGGPNSYEQYF TRBV5-5
CASSQTSGPYEQYF TRBV19
CASSRGIINTEAFF TRBV4-2
CASNIQGATGELFF TRBV5-1
CASSNIAGVETQYF TRBV6-5
CASSLDGYEQYF TRBV5-4
CASRQGMVTEAFF TRBV28
CASSERGTVYEQYF TRBV6-1
CASSKGFGNTEAFF TRBV5-1
CASSPGGTDRALPEQYF TRBV5-1
CASSSGTGGYGYTF TRBV5-5
CASSQGGSGRAWYEQYF TRBV3-1/TRBV3-2
CARQGTSSTDTQYF TRBV2
CASSESRLVPQHF TRBV6-1
CAWSRTDSSGNTIYF TRBV30
CASSLSTQSSGNTIYF TRBV11-2
CASSLSRGAGNTIYF TRBV27
CAWSQGPEGYTF TRBV30
CASSYADEQYF TRBV6-6
CASSTGTATNEKLFF TRBV19
CASSYSGEQYF TRBV6-5